This T cell receptor (beta chain) was observed in a study of T cell repertoires in cytomegalovirus infection. The germline gives CDR1 SEHNR, CDR2 FQNEAQ (reference sequence). The CDR3 spans 13 residues. With 5 bases removed from V and 4 bases from J, the gap between germline ends came to 12 bases. The table lists this clonotype with many counts. Its antigen remains unidentified. TCRdb ran MiXCR on the reads and lists one entry per CDR3 protein. The sample has about 770,000 distinct CDR3 sequences, roughly 29% seen once. The source of this sequence is a human donor in good health (CMV status not recorded). Some clones in this sample may be carry-over from other donors' samples. The chain recombines TRBV7-9 with TRBJ2-7; D is perhaps TRBD1 (5 bases). Sequences were derived from cultured CD8+ T cells from PBMCs, sampled from culture after CMV antigen stimulation. The CDR3 DNA follows: TGTGCCAGCAGCCCTTCAGACAGTTACGAGCAGTACGTC. It yields the protein CASSPSDSYEQYV.